The 17 T cell receptor beta chains below come from one sample, sequenced in a study of regulatory T cells in long-lasting Graves disease. Time point of the sample: newly diagnosed GD, antithyroid drugs for less than 3 months. There was RNA extracted from PBMCs, and the TCR library was made from it. In building TCR beta libraries, iRepertoire HTBI primers were used together with Arm-PCR of CDR3 regions. MiXCR was run by TCRdb on the multiplex PCR reads, yielding one entry per CDR3 protein. This repertoire shows about 380,000 distinct CDR3 sequences, roughly a sixth found once; its top ten account for 22%. The sequences come from peripheral blood mononuclear cells (PBMCs), collected at new diagnosis, from a patient treated with antithyroid drugs. The source of these receptors is a female donor with Graves disease.

This clonotype appeared many times. This chain joins TRBV19 and TRBJ2-1; D call uncertain. This CDR3 region has 14 residues. V was trimmed by 7 bases and J by 6 bases, leaving 16 bases between them. Germline CDR1 is LNHDA and CDR2 is SQIVND (reference sequence). The CDR3 sequence is CASTTRAPANEQFF. In nucleotides, the CDR3 is TGTGCCAGTACCACCCGAGCTCCAGCCAATGAGCAGTTCTTC.

The sample holds many counts of this clonotype. The chain couples TRBV11-2 to TRBJ1-1, with a possible D match to TRBD1 (6 bases). CDR1 and CDR2 from the germline V gene are SGHAT and FQNNGV. Trimming shortened V by 3 bases and J by 3 bases, and 14 bases separated the two germline ends. The CDR3 totals 15 residues. The DNA for the CDR3 is TGTGCCAGCAGCTTGCAGGGGATTAGGGACACTGAAGCTTTCTTT. Residues: CASSLQGIRDTEAFF.

This clonotype appeared a few times. The genes are TRBV27 and TRBJ2-5; 8 nucleotides align to TRBD1. Trimming took 6 bases from V and 5 from J; bases not matched to a gene: 8. Germline CDR1 reads MNHEY; CDR2 reads SMNVEV (reference sequence). The CDR3 consists of 14 residues. Here the CDR3 reads CASSSTGAFETQYF. As DNA, the CDR3 is TGTGCCAGCAGCTCGACAGGGGCGTTTGAGACCCAGTACTTC.

This clonotype has a count of ten or more. The chain employs TRBV6-1 and TRBJ1-1, with D perhaps matching TRBD1 (5 bases). V was clipped by 0 bases and J by 5 bases, with 10 bases between them. Germline CDR1 MNHNS, CDR2 SASEGT. This CDR3 has 14 amino acids. The CDR3 bases are TGTGCCAGCAGTGAAGCCACAGGCAATACTGAAGCTTTCTTT. Encoded protein: CASSEATGNTEAFF.

The sample holds many counts of this clonotype. The rearrangement links TRBV20-1 to TRBJ2-1, with D maybe TRBD1 (5 bases). Germline lookup yields CDR1 DFQATT and CDR2 SNEGSKA (reference sequence). This CDR3 comprises 13 residues. This chain's CDR3 is CIVEGVMSNEQFF. The CDR3, as DNA: TGCATTGTGGAAGGGGTGATGTCCAATGAGCAGTTCTTC.

The sample holds many counts of this clonotype. CDR3 loop: CASRLTRSSYNEQFF. In DNA form, the CDR3 reads TGTGCCAGCAGACTCACTAGAAGCTCCTACAATGAGCAGTTCTTC. The chain uses TRBV12-3 or TRBV12-4 and TRBJ2-1; weak D call: TRBD2 (5 bases). The CDR3 is made up of 15 amino acids. Deletions cut 6 bases from V and 0 bases from J, with 12 bases between.

This clonotype was seen a single time. CDR3 in amino acids: CASSLVGQGSWEQYF. The DNA for the CDR3 is TGTGCCAGCAGCTTAGTCGGCCAGGGTTCGTGGGAGCAGTACTTC. V usage is TRBV7-9 and J usage is TRBJ2-7, with a tentative D call TRBD1 (5 bases). Germline CDR1 is SEHNR and CDR2 is FQNEAQ (reference sequence). V lost 1 base to trimming and J lost 7 bases, with 17 bases between them. This CDR3 is built from 15 residues.

The chain uses TRBV24-1 and TRBJ1-1, with D perhaps TRBD1 (6 bases). The V gene's germline CDR1 is KGHDR and CDR2 SFDVKD. CDR3 length: 14 residues. The V end lost 4 bases, the J end lost 5 bases, and 13 bases lay between the germline ends. This CDR3 reads CATSEGTGKTEAFF. CDR3 sequence (DNA): TGTGCCACCAGTGAGGGTACAGGGAAAACTGAAGCTTTCTTT.

In its sample, this clonotype was seen many times. The rearrangement uses TRBV15 and TRBJ2-2; TRBD2 matches 8 bases. CDR3 length: 17 amino acids. V shed 3 bases and J 0 bases; nucleotides not matched to a gene: 6. Germline V gene sequence: CDR1 LNHNV, CDR2 YYDKDF (reference sequence). CDR3 loop: CATSSPGGGTNTGELFF. The CDR3 bases are TGTGCCACCAGCAGCCCCGGGGGGGGAACGAACACCGGGGAGCTGTTTTTT.

This clonotype was counted at least ten times. The chain combines TRBV28 with TRBJ1-1; D call uncertain. The germline gives CDR1 MDHEN, CDR2 SYDVKM. Trimming cost V 2 bases and J 0 bases, with 13 bases left between them. The CDR3 consists of 16 residues. In nucleotides, the CDR3 is TGTGCCAGCAGTTTACGGCCAGGTGACATGAACACTGAAGCTTTCTTT. The encoded protein is CASSLRPGDMNTEAFF.

This clonotype came up many times. J is TRBJ2-2 and V is TRBV12-3 or TRBV12-4; 8 positions match TRBD1. The CDR3 totals 15 residues. V lost 5 bases to trimming and J lost 0 bases; unmatched junction nucleotides: 2. CDR3 bases: TGTGCCAGCAGTAGGACAGGGTCGAACACCGGGGAGCTGTTTTTT. Amino acid sequence: CASSRTGSNTGELFF.

The chain carries TRBV10-3 and TRBJ1-1; tentative D call: TRBD1 (5 bases). Per the germline V gene, CDR1 is ENHRY and CDR2 is SYGVKD. The V end lost 7 bases, the J end lost 1 base, and 7 bases lay between the germline ends. The CDR3 extends over 12 amino acids. Here the CDR3 DNA reads TGTGCCATCACCGGGGGGAACACTGAAGCTTTCTTT. It is translated as CAITGGNTEAFF.

This clonotype was seen at least ten times. The rearrangement joins TRBV29-1 to TRBJ2-1; possibly TRBD1 or TRBD2 for D (6 bases each). Per germline, CDR1 SQVTM and CDR2 ANQGSEA. This CDR3 is 16 amino acids long. Between the trimmed V and J ends, which lost 1 base and 1 base, there was a span of 14 bases. The CDR3 DNA follows: TGCAGCGTTGAAGCTCGGAGGGGGGAATCCTACAATGAGCAGTTCTTC. Translating gives CSVEARRGESYNEQFF.

The J gene is TRBJ2-1, the V gene TRBV24-1, with unresolved D. The CDR3 loop spans 14 amino acids. Germline CDR1 reads KGHDR; CDR2 reads SFDVKD. V dropped 3 bases and J dropped 6 bases, with 11 bases sitting between them. CDR3 loop: CATSDNFPGNEQFF. CDR3 coding DNA: TGTGCCACCAGTGATAACTTTCCGGGCAATGAGCAGTTCTTC.

This clonotype was seen ten or more times. The genes are TRBV20-1 and TRBJ1-5, with TRBD1 as a possible D gene (5 bases). Between the trimmed V and J ends, which lost 0 bases and 0 bases, there was a span of 15 bases. The CDR3 sequence is 17 residues long. Germline CDR1 reads DFQATT; CDR2 reads SNEGSKA (reference sequence). The CDR3 protein is CSARDLLGHNSNQPQHF. For the CDR3, the DNA is TGCAGTGCTAGAGATCTCCTAGGACACAATAGCAATCAGCCCCAGCATTTT.

The chain's CDR3 is CASRDWATEAFF. The CDR3 DNA sequence: TGTGCCAGCAGGGATTGGGCCACTGAAGCTTTCTTT. The genes are TRBV19 and TRBJ1-1, with TRBD1 as a possible D gene (5 bases). CDR1 is LNHDA and CDR2 is SQIVND in the germline V gene (reference sequence). CDR3 length equals 12 residues. The V and J ends lost 9 bases and 4 bases respectively, with 12 bases between them.

This clonotype has only a few counts. The CDR3 DNA reads TGTGCTAGTGGGCCCACCGGATACTACAATGAGCAGTTCTTC. Its protein is CASGPTGYYNEQFF. V is TRBV12-5 and J is TRBJ2-1; no firm D call. CDR1 is LGHNT and CDR2 is FRNRAP in the germline V gene. This CDR3 has 14 amino acids. V lost 6 bases and J 3 bases, leaving 12 bases between the germline ends.